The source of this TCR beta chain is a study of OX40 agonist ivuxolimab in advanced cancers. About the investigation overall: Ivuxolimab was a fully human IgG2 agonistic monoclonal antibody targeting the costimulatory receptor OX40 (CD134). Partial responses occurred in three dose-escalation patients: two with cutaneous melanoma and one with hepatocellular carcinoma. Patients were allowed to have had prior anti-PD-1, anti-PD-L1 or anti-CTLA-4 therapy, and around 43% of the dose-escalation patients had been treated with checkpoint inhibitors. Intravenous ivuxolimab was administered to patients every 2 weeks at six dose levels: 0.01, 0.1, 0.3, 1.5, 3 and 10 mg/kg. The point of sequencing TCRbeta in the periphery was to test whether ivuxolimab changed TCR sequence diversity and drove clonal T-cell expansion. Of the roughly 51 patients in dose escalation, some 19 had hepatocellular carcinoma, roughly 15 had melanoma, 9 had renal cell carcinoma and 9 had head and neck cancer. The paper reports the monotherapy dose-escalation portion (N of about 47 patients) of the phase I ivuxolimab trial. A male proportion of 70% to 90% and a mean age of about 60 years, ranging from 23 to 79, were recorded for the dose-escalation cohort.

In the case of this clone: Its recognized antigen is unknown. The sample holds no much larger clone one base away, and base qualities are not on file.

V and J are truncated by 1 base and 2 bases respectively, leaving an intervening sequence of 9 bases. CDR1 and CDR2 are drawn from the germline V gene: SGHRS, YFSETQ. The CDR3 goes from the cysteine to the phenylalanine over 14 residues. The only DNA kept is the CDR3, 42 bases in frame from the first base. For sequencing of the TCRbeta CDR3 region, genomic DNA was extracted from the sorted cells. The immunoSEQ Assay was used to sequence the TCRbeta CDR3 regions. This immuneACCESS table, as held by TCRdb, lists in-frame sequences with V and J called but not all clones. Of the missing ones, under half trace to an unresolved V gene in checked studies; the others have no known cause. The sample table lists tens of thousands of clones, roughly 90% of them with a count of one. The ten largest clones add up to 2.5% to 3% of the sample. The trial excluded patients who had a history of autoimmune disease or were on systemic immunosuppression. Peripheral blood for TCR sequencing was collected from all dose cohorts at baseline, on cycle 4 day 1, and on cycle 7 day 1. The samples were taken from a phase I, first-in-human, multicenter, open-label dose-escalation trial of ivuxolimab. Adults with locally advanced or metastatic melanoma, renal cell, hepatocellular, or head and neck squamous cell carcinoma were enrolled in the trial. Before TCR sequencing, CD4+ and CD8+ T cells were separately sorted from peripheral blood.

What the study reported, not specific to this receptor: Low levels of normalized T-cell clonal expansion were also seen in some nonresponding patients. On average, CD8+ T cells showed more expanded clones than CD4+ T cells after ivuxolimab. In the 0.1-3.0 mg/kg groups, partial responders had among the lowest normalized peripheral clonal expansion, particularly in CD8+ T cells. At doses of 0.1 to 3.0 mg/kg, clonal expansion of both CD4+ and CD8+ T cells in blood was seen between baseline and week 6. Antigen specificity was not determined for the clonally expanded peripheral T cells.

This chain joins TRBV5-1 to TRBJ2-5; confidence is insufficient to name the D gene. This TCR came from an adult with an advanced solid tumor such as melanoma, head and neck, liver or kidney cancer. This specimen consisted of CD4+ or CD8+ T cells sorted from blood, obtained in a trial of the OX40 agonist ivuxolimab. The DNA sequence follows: TGCGCCAGCAGCTTGCTTGCGGAGCAAGAGACCCAGTACTTC. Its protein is CASSLLAEQETQYF. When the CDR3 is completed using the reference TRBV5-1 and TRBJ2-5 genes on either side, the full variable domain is KAGVTQTPRYLIKTRGQQVTLSCSPISGHRSVSWYQQTPGQGLQFLFEYFSETQRNKGNFPGRFSGRQFSNSRSEMNVSTLELGDSALYLCASSLLAEQETQYFGPGTRLLVL.